One TCR beta chain is described in this entry. This sample was taken from a study of regulatory and conventional T cells in RAG deficiency. Generated by immunoSEQ multiplex PCR, the TCRdb table keeps only in-frame clones and is missing some. Among roughly 20,000 clones, 87% were seen once, and the ten largest hold about 1.5%. Regulatory T cells were sorted from blood as CD4+ CD25-high CD127-low cells. The sample was also reused in another study, on regulatory T cells. Per that study: Primers: 52 TRBV forward and 13 TRBJ reverse.

The source of this sequence is a human donor in good health. The sequenced sample consisted of Tregs sorted from blood.

CDR3 protein: CASRLAGGATYEQYF. In DNA, the CDR3 is TGTGCCAGCAGGCTAGCGGGAGGCGCGACCTACGAGCAGTACTTC. This rearrangement joins TRBV28 to TRBJ2-7, with 11 nucleotides matching TRBD2. Germline-derived CDR1 and CDR2 are MDHEN and SYDVKM. The CDR3 is made up of 15 amino acids. V lost 6 bases to trimming and J lost 2 bases; unmatched junction nucleotides: 6.